The clone carrying this TCR beta chain was seen more than once but under ten times. Primed by a sample-barcoded 5' primer and a J-beta primer mix, a second PCR proceeded for roughly 7 to 11 cycles. TCRdb fed the 5' RACE reads into MiXCR, producing one record per CDR3 protein. Here the sample spans approximately 670,000 distinct CDR3 sequences, around 41% being singletons. These data are taken from a study of blood T cells in healthy people across ages. This CDR3 contains 15 residues. The V gene end was trimmed by 5 bases and the J gene end by 4 bases; junction bases not matched to a gene: 9. Per the germline V gene, CDR1 is SGHRS and CDR2 is YFSETQ.

The sequence came from a man older than 75 in good health. The specimen sequenced was blood. The V call is TRBV5-1, the J call TRBJ2-4; 7 nucleotides match TRBD1. The CDR3, as DNA: TGCGCCAGCAGTAATAGGCCGGACAGGAAAAACATTCAGTACTTC. Amino acid sequence: CASSNRPDRKNIQYF.